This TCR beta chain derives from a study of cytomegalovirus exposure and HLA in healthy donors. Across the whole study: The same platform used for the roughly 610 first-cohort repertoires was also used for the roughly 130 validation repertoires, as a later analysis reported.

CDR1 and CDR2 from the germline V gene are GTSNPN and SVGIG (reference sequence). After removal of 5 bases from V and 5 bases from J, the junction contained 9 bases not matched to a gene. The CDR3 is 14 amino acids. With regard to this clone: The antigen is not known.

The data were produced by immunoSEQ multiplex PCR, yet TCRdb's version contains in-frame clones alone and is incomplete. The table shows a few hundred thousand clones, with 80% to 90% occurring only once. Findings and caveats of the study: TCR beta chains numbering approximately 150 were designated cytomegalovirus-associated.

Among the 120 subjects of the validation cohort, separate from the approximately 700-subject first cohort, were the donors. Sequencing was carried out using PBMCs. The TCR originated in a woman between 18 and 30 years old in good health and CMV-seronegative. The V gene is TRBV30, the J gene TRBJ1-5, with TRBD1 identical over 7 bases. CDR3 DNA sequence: TGTGCCTGGGGGATGGGCCAGGGGGATCAGCCCCAGCATTTT. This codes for CAWGMGQGDQPQHF.